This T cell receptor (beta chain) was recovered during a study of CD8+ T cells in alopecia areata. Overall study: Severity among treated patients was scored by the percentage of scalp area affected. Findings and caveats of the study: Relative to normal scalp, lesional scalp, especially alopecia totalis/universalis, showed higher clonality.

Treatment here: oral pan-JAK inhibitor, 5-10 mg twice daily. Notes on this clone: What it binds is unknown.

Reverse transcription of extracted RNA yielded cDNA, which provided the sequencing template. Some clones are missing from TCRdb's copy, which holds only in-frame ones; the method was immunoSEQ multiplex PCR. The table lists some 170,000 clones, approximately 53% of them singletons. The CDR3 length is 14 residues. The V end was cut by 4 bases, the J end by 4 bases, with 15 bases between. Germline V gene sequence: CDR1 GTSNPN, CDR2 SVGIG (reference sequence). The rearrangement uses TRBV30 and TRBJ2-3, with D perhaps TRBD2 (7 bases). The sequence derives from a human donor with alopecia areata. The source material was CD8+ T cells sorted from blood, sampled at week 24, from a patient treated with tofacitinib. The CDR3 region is CAWTRGGMADTQYF. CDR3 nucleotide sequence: TGTGCCTGGACGAGGGGGGGAATGGCAGATACGCAGTATTTT.